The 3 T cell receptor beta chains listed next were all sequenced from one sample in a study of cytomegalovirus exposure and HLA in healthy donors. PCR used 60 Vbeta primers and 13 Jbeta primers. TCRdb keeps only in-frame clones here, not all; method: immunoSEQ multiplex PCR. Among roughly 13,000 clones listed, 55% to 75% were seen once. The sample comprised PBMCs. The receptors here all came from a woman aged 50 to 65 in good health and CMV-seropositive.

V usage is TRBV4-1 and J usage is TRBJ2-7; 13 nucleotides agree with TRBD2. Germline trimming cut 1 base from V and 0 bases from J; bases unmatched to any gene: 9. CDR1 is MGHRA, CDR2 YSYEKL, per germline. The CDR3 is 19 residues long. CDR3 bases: TGCGCCAGCAGCCAAGCCTCCGCGGGACTAGCGGGGTTCTCCTACGAGCAGTACTTC. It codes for CASSQASAGLAGFSYEQYF.

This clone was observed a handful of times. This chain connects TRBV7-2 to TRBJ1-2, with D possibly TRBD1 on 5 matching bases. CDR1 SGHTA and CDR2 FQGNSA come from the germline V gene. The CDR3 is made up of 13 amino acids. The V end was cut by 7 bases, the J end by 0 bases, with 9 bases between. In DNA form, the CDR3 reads TGTGCCAGCAACGGGGGAGCTAACTATGGCTACACCTTC. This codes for CASNGGANYGYTF.

Written as DNA, the CDR3 is TGTGCCAGCAGTTACGCGGGAGGTCGAGAGACCCAGTACTTC. This sequence encodes CASSYAGGRETQYF. The chain has TRBV6-5 and TRBJ2-5; TRBD2 matches 8 bases. The V gene's germline CDR1 is MNHEY and CDR2 SVGAGI. V gave up 2 bases and J gave up 4 bases; unmatched junction bases: 3. This CDR3 spans 14 amino acids.